This T cell receptor (beta chain) stems from a study of brain T cells in children with intractable seizures. General study findings and limits: Only CDR3 sequence similarity suggested viral specificity, without known HCMV serostatus. Pre-surgery blood may have been undersampled, hiding some clones.

Method: immunoSEQ multiplex PCR; TCRdb's copy keeps in-frame clones and lacks some. The sample records around 80,000 clones, more than 75% being singletons. As to this clone: What it recognizes is unknown.

Sequencing was limited to surgery cases with top T cell transcript signatures in brain tissue. Pre-surgery treatment included at least one anti-epileptic drug. The sequences come from peripheral blood, collected at surgery. The TCR comes from a girl aged 2 to 10 with Rasmussen encephalitis and intractable seizures.

CDR3 bases: TGCGCCAGCAGCCAAGATCATAATTCACCCCTCCACTTT. Translating it yields CASSQDHNSPLHF. The rearrangement joins TRBV4-1 to TRBJ1-6; D uncertain. This CDR3 is built from 13 residues. Germline lookup yields CDR1 MGHRA and CDR2 YSYEKL. V was clipped by 0 bases and J by 5 bases, with 2 bases between them.